The clone carrying this T cell receptor beta chain was picked up many times. The target antigen is unknown. The sample is drawn from a study of early T cells in non-severe SARS-CoV-2 infection. Study summary: The chains were unpaired, and the sequenced material was bulk RNA from unsorted whole blood.

Attached unique molecular identifiers marked individual cDNA molecules. A single record per CDR3 protein comes from TCRdb applying MiXCR to the 5' RACE reads. The sample lists 50,000 to 60,000 distinct CDR3 sequences, more than 7% occurring once. The study, taken as a whole, reports: Lookups in VDJdb leaned toward anti-spike CD8 responses and missed private and CD4 specificities.

Germline-derived CDR1 and CDR2 are KGHDR and SFDVKD. With 5 bases removed from V and 5 bases from J, the gap between germline ends came to 12 bases. This CDR3 contains 13 residues. The chain combines TRBV24-1 with TRBJ2-7, with unresolved D. The TCR originated in an adult who was a healthcare worker with PCR-confirmed SARS-CoV-2 infection or an uninfected control (not recorded which). The sequenced sample consisted of whole blood. The CDR3 DNA follows: TGTGCCACCAGTGTAGGGCAGTACAACGAGCAGTACTTC. It translates to CATSVGQYNEQYF.